This TCR beta chain was documented in a study of cytomegalovirus exposure and HLA in healthy donors. Overall study results and limits: What TCR beta sequences reportedly achieved was accurate prediction of HLA-A and HLA-B alleles in most subjects. Later analysis reportedly placed an Asian-associated ancestry cluster below the roughly 700-donor mean in N-insertions. Apart from CMV serostatus, no immune exposure information was available.

Use of 60 Vbeta and 13 Jbeta primers characterized the PCR. The method was immunoSEQ multiplex PCR; TCRdb's version includes in-frame clones alone and lacks a portion of them. Of around 93,000 clones listed, more than 55% were seen once; the top ten hold approximately 6.3%. On this clone itself: Antigen: not known.

Germline V lookup: CDR1 SGHRS, CDR2 YFSETQ. This CDR3 region has 16 residues. V lost 2 bases, J lost 4 bases, and 7 bases stayed unmatched. The specimen sequenced was PBMCs. This TCR was sampled from a boy younger than 18 in good health and CMV-seropositive. The chain joins TRBV5-1 to TRBJ1-2, with TRBD1 matching 11 bases. CDR3 sequence: CASSFGTGGALYGYTF. The CDR3 nucleotides read TGCGCCAGCAGCTTCGGGACAGGGGGGGCACTCTATGGCTACACCTTC. Full variable domain (missing parts from reference TRBV5-1 and TRBJ1-2): KAGVTQTPRYLIKTRGQQVTLSCSPISGHRSVSWYQQTPGQGLQFLFEYFSETQRNKGNFPGRFSGRQFSNSRSEMNVSTLELGDSALYLCASSFGTGGALYGYTFGSGTRLTVV.